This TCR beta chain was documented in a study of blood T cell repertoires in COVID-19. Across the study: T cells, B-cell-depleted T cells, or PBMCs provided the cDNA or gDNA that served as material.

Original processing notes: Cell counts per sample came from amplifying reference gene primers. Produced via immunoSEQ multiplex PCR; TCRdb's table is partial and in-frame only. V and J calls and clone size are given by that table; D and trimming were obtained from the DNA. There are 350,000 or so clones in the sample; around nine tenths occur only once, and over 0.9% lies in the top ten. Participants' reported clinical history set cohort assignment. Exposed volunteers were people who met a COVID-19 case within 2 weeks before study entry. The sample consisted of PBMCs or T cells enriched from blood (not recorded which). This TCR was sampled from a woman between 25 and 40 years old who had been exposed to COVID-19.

CDR3 sequence reads: CSVGSIVSGELFF. CDR3 coding DNA: TGCAGCGTGGGCTCTATAGTATCCGGGGAGCTGTTTTTT. The chain couples TRBV29-1 to TRBJ2-2; the D is unclear. CDR3 size: 13 residues. In germline, CDR1 is SQVTM, CDR2 ANQGSEA. The ends were cut back, 6 bases at V and 6 bases at J, with 14 bases in the middle.